The 28 T cell receptor beta chains below come from one sample, sequenced in a study of blood T cell repertoires in COVID-19. Here immunoSEQ multiplex PCR was the method, and the copy in TCRdb shows in-frame clones only, minus some. The sample has 300,000 to 350,000 clones, 83% seen once. The specimen sequenced was peripheral blood. These receptors originate from a young man with active or convalescent COVID-19.

V gene TRBV7-7 combines with J gene TRBJ2-1; 10 bases align to TRBD1. V lost 5 bases and J lost 2; bases outside the gene matches: 3. Germline loops: CDR1 SSHAT, CDR2 FNYEAQ (reference sequence). The CDR3 is made up of 15 amino acids. For the CDR3, the DNA is TGTGCCAGCAGCCCCGACAGGGGGCCCTACAATGAGCAGTTCTTC. It codes for CASSPDRGPYNEQFF.

The V and J genes are TRBV5-1 and TRBJ1-1; the match to TRBD1 covers 9 bases. This CDR3 comprises 17 residues. Germline-derived CDR1 and CDR2 are SGHRS and YFSETQ. Losses at the gene ends were 3 bases for V and 0 bases for J; bases not matched to a gene: 9. The CDR3 DNA reads TGCGCCAGCAGCTGGGGACAGGGCGGGAAGATGAACACTGAAGCTTTCTTT. Its translation is CASSWGQGGKMNTEAFF.

The chain combines TRBV30 with TRBJ1-2; tentative D call: TRBD1 (5 bases). The CDR3 has 15 amino acids. Between the trimmed V and J ends, which lost 1 base and 0 bases, there was a span of 12 bases. Germline CDR1 and CDR2: GTSNPN and SVGIG (reference sequence). CDR3 in DNA: TGTGCCTGGAGTGGCCAGGGACTAGCTAACTATGGCTACACCTTC. Its protein product is CAWSGQGLANYGYTF.

The rearrangement links TRBV7-8 to TRBJ2-7, with D possibly TRBD1 on 7 matching bases. With 6 bases removed from V and 2 bases from J, the gap between germline ends came to 20 bases. The CDR3 runs 16 residues. The V gene's germline CDR1 is SGHVS and CDR2 FQNEAQ. The CDR3 region is CASSLGAAGGTYEQYF. The CDR3, as DNA: TGTGCCAGCAGTCTTGGGGCGGCAGGGGGGACCTACGAGCAGTACTTC.

V and J are TRBV2 and TRBJ1-1; possible D gene TRBD1, 6 bases. Germline lookup yields CDR1 SNHLY and CDR2 FYNNEI. CDR3 size: 12 residues. The V end lost 7 bases, the J end lost 5 bases, and 11 bases lay between the germline ends. The CDR3 DNA reads TGTGCCAGCACGTCAGGGGAGACTGAAGCTTTCTTT. It translates to CASTSGETEAFF.

This sequence joins TRBV11-3 and TRBJ2-5; D unresolved. This CDR3 region has 14 residues. Trimming pared 7 bases from V and 5 bases from J, leaving 17 bases between. The germline V gene has CDR1 SGHNT and CDR2 YENEEA. CDR3 DNA sequence: TGTGCCAGCACCTCCCGGCTAGACGGTGAGACCCAGTACTTC. As protein: CASTSRLDGETQYF.

V gene TRBV12-2 combines with J gene TRBJ2-3; no check of the table's D call, TRBD2, against the DNA was made. TRBV12-2 constitutes a pseudogene. The CDR3 is made up of 14 amino acids. The CDR3 protein is CASRLVVSGDTQYF. CDR3 DNA: TGTGCAAGTCGCTTAGTGGTTAGCGGGGATACGCAGTATTTT.

The chain combines TRBV27 with TRBJ1-2; possibly TRBD1 for D (5 bases). With 4 bases removed from V and 6 bases from J, the gap between germline ends came to 12 bases. Germline CDR1 is MNHEY and CDR2 is SMNVEV (reference sequence). CDR3 length: 13 residues. CDR3 loop: CASSSLREDGYTF. The CDR3 bases are TGTGCCAGCAGTTCGCTCAGGGAAGATGGCTACACCTTC.

This chain uses TRBV4-3 with TRBJ2-2; 9 nucleotides line up with TRBD1. CDR3 length: 16 amino acids. Germline CDR1 LGHNA, CDR2 YSLEER. With V trimmed by 3 bases and J by 7 bases, 9 bases remained unmatched. This chain's CDR3 is CASSHDWTGDGGELFF. CDR3 DNA: TGCGCCAGCAGCCATGACTGGACAGGGGACGGCGGGGAGCTGTTTTTT.

The V call is TRBV5-1, the J call TRBJ2-1; D is unclear. The germline gives CDR1 SGHRS, CDR2 YFSETQ. This CDR3 has 12 amino acids. Trimming removed 4 bases from V and 7 bases from J, with 9 bases in between. CDR3 region: CASSPPSNEQFF. The CDR3 bases are TGCGCCAGCAGCCCCCCCTCTAATGAGCAGTTCTTC.

Written as DNA, the CDR3 is TGTGCCAGCAGTCCCCCCCATCGGTCGCTCTACAATGAGCAGTTCTTC. Protein sequence: CASSPPHRSLYNEQFF. This chain joins TRBV27 and TRBJ2-1; no reliable D call. This CDR3 region has 16 residues. CDR1 MNHEY and CDR2 SMNVEV come from the germline V gene (reference sequence). V lost 5 bases and J 3 bases, leaving 17 bases between the germline ends.

J is TRBJ1-1 and V is TRBV3-1 (or the pseudogene TRBV3-2); 10 bases agree with TRBD1. V dropped 1 base and J dropped 10; count of bases not matched to a gene: 9. Germline assignment: CDR1 LGHDT and CDR2 YNNKEL (reference sequence). The CDR3 runs 15 residues. The CDR3 sequence: CASSQADRGRVAAFF. CDR3 in DNA: TGTGCCAGCAGCCAAGCCGACAGGGGGCGGGTGGCAGCTTTCTTT.

The chain combines TRBV5-4 with TRBJ2-6, with TRBD1 matching 8 bases. The CDR3 loop spans 17 amino acids. CDR1 SGHNT and CDR2 YYREEE come from the germline V gene (reference sequence). V lost 3 bases to trimming and J lost 1 base; unmatched junction nucleotides: 6. In nucleotides, the CDR3 is TGTGCCAGCAGCTCCGGACAGGGTCCGTCTGGGGCCAACGTCCTGACTTTC. Protein sequence: CASSSGQGPSGANVLTF.

V usage is TRBV7-7 and J usage is TRBJ2-5; TRBD2 is a possible D gene (5 bases). This CDR3 contains 12 residues. Germline V gives CDR1 SSHAT, CDR2 FNYEAQ (reference sequence). V lost 5 bases to trimming and J lost 7 bases, with 11 bases between them. The CDR3 reads CASSQLEGTQYF. DNA of the CDR3: TGTGCCAGCAGCCAACTCGAGGGGACCCAGTACTTC.

The rearrangement uses TRBV2 and TRBJ2-3; the match to TRBD2 covers 9 bases. V gave up 8 bases and J gave up 0 bases; unmatched junction bases: 6. The CDR3 runs 15 residues. From germline, CDR1 is SNHLY and CDR2 FYNNEI. Here the CDR3 reads CASGGTSFSTDTQYF. In DNA form, the CDR3 reads TGTGCCAGCGGAGGGACTAGCTTTAGCACAGATACGCAGTATTTT.

The table lists this clone with a few counts. The chain couples TRBV6-5 to TRBJ1-1; no reliable D call. Trimming pared 0 bases from V and 3 bases from J, leaving 11 bases between. This CDR3 comprises 15 residues. Looked up from germline, CDR1 is MNHEY and CDR2 is SVGAGI. CDR3 DNA sequence: TGTGCCAGCAGTTACTCCGTCGGTGTCGACACTGAAGCTTTCTTT. Its translation is CASSYSVGVDTEAFF.

The rearrangement uses TRBV9 and TRBJ2-5; possible D gene TRBD2, 5 bases. V was cut by 4 bases and J by 1 base, with 14 bases left in between. The length of the CDR3 is 15 residues. Germline CDR1 reads SGDLS; CDR2 reads YYNGEE. CDR3 DNA: TGTGCCAGCAGCCCTGGACTCCACCCCCAAGAGACCCAGTACTTC. Translating it yields CASSPGLHPQETQYF.

This clone has only a few counts. The chain carries TRBV5-5 and TRBJ2-7, with 7 bases fitting TRBD2. The trim removed 4 bases at V and 0 bases at J, leaving 7 bases unmatched. The CDR3 covers 15 residues. The germline V gene encodes CDR1 SGHKS and CDR2 YYEKEE (reference sequence). In DNA, the CDR3 is TGTGCCAGCAGCCTTCTAGTAGCGGGCTCCTACGAGCAGTACTTC. It translates to CASSLLVAGSYEQYF. Combining the CDR3 with reference TRBV5-5 and TRBJ2-7 gives the whole variable domain DAGVTQSPTHLIKTRGQQVTLRCSPISGHKSVSWYQQVLGQGPQFIFQYYEKEERGRGNFPDRFSARQFPNYSSELNVNALLLGDSALYLCASSLLVAGSYEQYFGPGTRLTVT.

The chain recombines TRBV5-4 with TRBJ2-3, with 8 bases aligning to TRBD2. Trimming cost V 2 bases and J 1 base; bases outside gene matches: 3. Germline V gives CDR1 SGHNT, CDR2 YYREEE (reference sequence). The CDR3 contains 15 residues. The CDR3 loop reads CASSFSGSGTDTQYF. In nucleotides, the CDR3 is TGTGCCAGCAGCTTCAGCGGGAGTGGCACAGATACGCAGTATTTT.

The chain recombines TRBV4-1 with TRBJ1-1; 7 nucleotides align to TRBD1. CDR1 is MGHRA, CDR2 YSYEKL, per germline. The CDR3 contains 17 residues. Trimming took 4 bases from V and 5 from J; bases not matched to a gene: 16. As DNA, the CDR3 is TGCGCCAGCAGCCTCTGGAACAGGGGCGGGGATGGAACTGAAGCTTTCTTT. The encoded protein is CASSLWNRGGDGTEAFF.

Only one count was recorded for this clone. CDR3 residues: CASSFSIGESQPQHF. The CDR3 DNA reads as TGTGCCAGCAGCTTTAGTATCGGGGAGAGCCAGCCCCAGCATTTT. The V and J genes are TRBV12-1 and TRBJ1-5. TRBV12-1 is classified as a pseudogene. CDR3 length: 15 residues.

This clone turned up a few times. The J gene is TRBJ2-3, the V gene TRBV2; possibly TRBD2 for D (6 bases). The V gene lost 7 bases and the J gene lost 4 bases, with 12 bases spanning the gap. Germline V CDR1 and CDR2: SNHLY, FYNNEI. The CDR3 totals 13 residues. This chain's CDR3 is CASKLAGADTQYF. Here the CDR3 DNA reads TGTGCCAGCAAACTAGCCGGCGCAGATACGCAGTATTTT.

The gene calls are TRBV19 and TRBJ2-1; the match to TRBD2 covers 12 bases. The CDR3 is 14 residues long. V lost 4 bases to trimming and J lost 9 bases; unmatched junction nucleotides: 4. Germline V gene lookup returns CDR1 LNHDA and CDR2 SQIVND (reference sequence). CDR3 sequence reads: CASSKGLAGGEQFF. The CDR3 nucleotides read TGTGCCAGTAGTAAGGGACTAGCGGGCGGTGAGCAGTTCTTC.

The J gene is TRBJ1-1, the V gene TRBV5-4, with D hard to call. Per the germline V gene, CDR1 is SGHNT and CDR2 is YYREEE (reference sequence). The CDR3 sequence is 13 residues long. Trimming removed 2 bases from V and 4 bases from J, with 9 bases in between. The CDR3 DNA is TGTGCCAGCAGCTTTATGGGAGGCACTGAAGCTTTCTTT. Protein: CASSFMGGTEAFF.

CDR3 in amino acids: CASSLRWNEKLFF. As DNA, the CDR3 is TGTGCCAGCAGTTTGCGGTGGAATGAAAAACTGTTTTTT. The rearrangement links TRBV12-3 or TRBV12-4 to TRBJ1-4; D is unresolved. CDR3 length: 13 residues. The V end lost 3 bases, the J end lost 5 bases, and 7 bases lay between the germline ends.

The chain is built from TRBV7-2 and TRBJ2-7; D call uncertain. The V end was cut by 8 bases, the J end by 5 bases, with 16 bases between. The CDR3 is 13 residues long. Germline V gene lookup returns CDR1 SGHTA and CDR2 FQGNSA. In DNA form, the CDR3 reads TGTGCCAGCGGCCCTCCTTGGTACGACGAGCAGTACTTC. Translating it yields CASGPPWYDEQYF.

V usage is TRBV29-1 and J usage is TRBJ1-1; D unresolved. V was clipped by 6 bases and J by 1 base, with 6 bases between them. This CDR3 is built from 11 residues. CDR1 SQVTM and CDR2 ANQGSEA come from the germline V gene. CDR3 sequence (DNA): TGCAGCGTCGACAAGAACACTGAAGCTTTCTTT. As protein: CSVDKNTEAFF.

J is TRBJ1-2 and V is TRBV5-1, with TRBD1 identical over 7 bases. The CDR3 has 16 amino acids. Germline loops: CDR1 SGHRS, CDR2 YFSETQ. V gave up 6 bases and J gave up 6 bases; unmatched junction bases: 17. CDR3 sequence reads: CASTPRGNVVGNGYTF. CDR3 DNA sequence: TGCGCCAGCACCCCCAGGGGGAATGTGGTAGGGAATGGCTACACCTTC.